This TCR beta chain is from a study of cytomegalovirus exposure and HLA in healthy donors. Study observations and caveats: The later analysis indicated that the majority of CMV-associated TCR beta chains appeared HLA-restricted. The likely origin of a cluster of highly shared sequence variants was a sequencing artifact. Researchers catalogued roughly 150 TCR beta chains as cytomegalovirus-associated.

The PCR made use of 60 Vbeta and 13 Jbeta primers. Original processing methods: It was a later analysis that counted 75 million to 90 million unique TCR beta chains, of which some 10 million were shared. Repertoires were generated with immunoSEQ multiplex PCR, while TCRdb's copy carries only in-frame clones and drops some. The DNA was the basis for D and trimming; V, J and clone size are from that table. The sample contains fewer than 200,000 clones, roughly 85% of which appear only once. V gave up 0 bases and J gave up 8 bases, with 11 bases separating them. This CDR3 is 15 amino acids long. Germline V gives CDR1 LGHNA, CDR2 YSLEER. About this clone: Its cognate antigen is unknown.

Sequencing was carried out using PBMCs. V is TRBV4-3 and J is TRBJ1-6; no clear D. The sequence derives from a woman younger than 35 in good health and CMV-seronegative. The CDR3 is CASSQDQAVYSPLHF. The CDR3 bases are TGCGCCAGCAGCCAAGATCAGGCAGTCTATTCACCCCTCCACTTT.